The T cell receptor (beta chain) described here comes from a study of OX40 agonist ivuxolimab in advanced cancers. The overall study: Hepatocellular carcinoma, melanoma, renal cell or head and neck cancer was diagnosed in the dose-escalation patients. Males comprised roughly four fifths of the group, whose mean age was 60 years (range roughly 20 to 85).

This CDR3 contains 12 residues. Losses at the gene ends were 0 bases for V and 14 bases for J; bases not matched to a gene: 3. CDR1 LNHNV and CDR2 YYDKDF come from the germline V gene (reference sequence). Repertoires were generated with immunoSEQ multiplex PCR, while TCRdb's copy carries only in-frame clones and drops some. This sample carries some 67,000 clones, more than 70% of them seen once, and the ten largest clones take 0.27%. The rearrangement uses TRBV15 and TRBJ2-4; 8 nucleotides align to TRBD2. This specimen was CD4+ or CD8+ T cells sorted from blood, taken in a trial of the OX40 agonist ivuxolimab. This TCR was sampled from an adult with an advanced solid tumor such as melanoma, head and neck, liver or kidney cancer. CDR3 loop: CATSRDSSGKYF. The CDR3 nucleotides are TGTGCCACCAGCAGAGATAGTAGCGGGAAGTACTTC.